This T cell receptor (beta chain) stems from a study of blood T cell repertoires in COVID-19. Trimming removed 5 bases at V and 3 bases at J, with 14 bases between. The CDR3 consists of 15 residues. Germline V gives CDR1 SGHTA, CDR2 FQGTGA. Original handling: Amplification of reference gene primers was used by the study to estimate nucleated cell counts. TCRdb's table, derived via immunoSEQ multiplex PCR, lists solely in-frame clones and lacks some. That table furnishes V, J and clone size, whereas the DNA furnished D and trimming. The sample lists tens of thousands of clones, roughly 80% occurring once.

Source material: peripheral blood. The clonotype comes from a man aged 65 to 79 with COVID-19, enrolled during active disease. The chain couples TRBV7-3 to TRBJ2-1; D is possibly TRBD2 (5 bases). The CDR3: CASSPRKADYNEQFF. For the CDR3, the DNA is TGTGCCAGCAGCCCTCGGAAAGCGGACTACAATGAGCAGTTCTTC.